The 17 T cell receptor beta chains below all came from one sample that was sequenced in a study of cytomegalovirus exposure and HLA in healthy donors. The PCR was carried out with 60 Vbeta primers and 13 Jbeta primers. Method: immunoSEQ multiplex PCR; TCRdb's copy keeps in-frame clones and lacks some. The sample has 150,000 to 200,000 clones, roughly 84% seen once. The sample consisted of PBMCs. All receptors come from a boy aged 5-17 years in good health and CMV-seronegative.

This chain connects TRBV5-8 to TRBJ1-2, with D uncertain. Trimming shortened V by 4 bases and J by 3 bases, and 7 bases separated the two germline ends. This CDR3 comprises 12 residues. CDR1 is SGHTS, CDR2 YDEGEE, per germline. This chain's CDR3 is CASSPNYYGYTF. CDR3 bases: TGTGCCAGCAGCCCCAATTACTATGGCTACACCTTC.

V is TRBV5-1 and J is TRBJ1-6; 9 bases are a match to TRBD1. This CDR3 spans 16 amino acids. V gave up 4 bases and J gave up 7 bases; unmatched junction bases: 9. The germline V gene has CDR1 SGHRS and CDR2 YFSETQ. The CDR3 loop reads CASSPGTGSKNSPLHF. The CDR3, as DNA: TGCGCCAGCAGCCCGGGGACAGGGTCAAAAAATTCACCCCTCCACTTT.

The chain uses TRBV21-1 and TRBJ2-3; the table assigns TRBD2, which was not confirmed against the DNA. TRBV21-1 is classified as a pseudogene. This CDR3 spans 18 amino acids. This CDR3 reads CASSKVVEEPQSTDTQYF. CDR3 bases: TGTGCCAGCAGCAAAGTGGTAGAGGAGCCGCAGAGCACAGATACGCAGTATTTT.

This clone was detected only a few times. This rearrangement joins TRBV4-1 to TRBJ2-1, with a tentative D call TRBD2 (5 bases). V lost 6 bases to trimming and J lost 8 bases, with 11 bases between them. The CDR3 is 12 amino acids. Germline assignment: CDR1 MGHRA and CDR2 YSYEKL. In nucleotides, the CDR3 is TGCGCCAGCAGTCCGGACTCGTATGAGCAGTTCTTC. Residues: CASSPDSYEQFF.

J is TRBJ1-3 and V is TRBV9; no definite D call. V dropped 4 bases and J dropped 11 bases, with 19 bases sitting between them. The CDR3 contains 14 residues. Germline V gene data show CDR1 as SGDLS and CDR2 as YYNGEE. As DNA, the CDR3 is TGTGCCAGCAGCCCTCCGGGGTCTTCATGGGCCATATATTTT. Translating it yields CASSPPGSSWAIYF.

Of note for this clone: Other DNA sequences of this sample code for an identical CDR3. The genes are TRBV19 and TRBJ2-7; TRBD1 matches 11 bases. The CDR3 totals 14 residues. V shed 4 bases, J shed 4 bases, and the junction held 3 bases outside the gene matches. CDR1 and CDR2 from the germline V gene are LNHDA and SQIVND (reference sequence). CDR3 amino acids: CASSTGTGGYEQYF. The CDR3 DNA reads TGTGCCAGTAGTACCGGGACAGGGGGATACGAGCAGTACTTC.

There are a few counts of this clone. The chain uses TRBV7-9 and TRBJ2-5; 10 bases are shared with TRBD1. This CDR3 spans 15 amino acids. The germline gives CDR1 SEHNR, CDR2 FQNEAQ (reference sequence). The trim removed 4 bases at V and 2 bases at J, leaving 4 bases unmatched. CDR3 residues: CASSSTGGRQETQYF. The CDR3 DNA is TGTGCCAGCAGCTCGACAGGGGGCAGGCAAGAGACCCAGTACTTC.

The rearrangement joins TRBV11-1 to TRBJ2-7; D may be TRBD2 (5 bases). This CDR3 has 12 residues. Trimming cost V 5 bases and J 1 base, with 6 bases left between them. CDR1 and CDR2 from the germline V gene are SGHAT and FQDESV (reference sequence). The CDR3 protein is CASSAGSYEQYF. In DNA, the CDR3 is TGTGCCAGCAGCGCGGGTTCCTACGAGCAGTACTTC.

The chain is built from TRBV28 and TRBJ1-5, with D unclear. CDR1 MDHEN and CDR2 SYDVKM come from the germline V gene. The CDR3 has 12 residues. Deletions cut 3 bases from V and 4 bases from J, with 4 bases between. Here the CDR3 DNA reads TGTGCCAGCAGTTTTATAAATCAGCCCCAGCATTTT. Translated, it gives CASSFINQPQHF. The full variable domain, with the rest looked up from reference TRBV28 and TRBJ1-5, is DVKVTQSSRYLVKRTGEKVFLECVQDMDHENMFWYRQDPGLGLRLIYFSYDVKMKEKGDIPEGYSVSREKKERFSLILESASTNQTSMYLCASSFINQPQHFGDGTRLSIL.

The V and J genes are TRBV6-6 and TRBJ2-1; tentative D call: TRBD1 (6 bases). Per the germline V gene, CDR1 is MNHNY and CDR2 is SVGAGI (reference sequence). This CDR3 is built from 13 residues. Trimming cost V 5 bases and J 4 bases, with 9 bases left between them. The DNA of the CDR3 is TGTGCCAGCAGTGAGGGGGAATACAATGAGCAGTTCTTC. It is translated as CASSEGEYNEQFF.

This chain links TRBV9 with TRBJ2-3, with TRBD2 identical over 8 bases. Unmatched junction bases numbered 17, after V lost 0 bases and J lost 2 bases. The germline V gene encodes CDR1 SGDLS and CDR2 YYNGEE. CDR3 length: 20 residues. CDR3 protein: CASSVVGWPQGGRFTDTQYF. Here the CDR3 DNA reads TGTGCCAGCAGCGTAGTGGGATGGCCCCAGGGCGGGAGGTTCACAGATACGCAGTATTTT. The full variable domain, with the rest looked up from reference TRBV9 and TRBJ2-3, is DSGVTQTPKHLITATGQRVTLRCSPRSGDLSVYWYQQSLDQGLQFLIQYYNGEERAKGNILERFSAQQFPDLHSELNLSSLELGDSALYFCASSVVGWPQGGRFTDTQYFGPGTRLTVL.

This clone was found a few times. The chain is built from TRBV6-5 and TRBJ1-2; 8 bases align to TRBD1. CDR3 size: 13 residues. In germline, CDR1 is MNHEY, CDR2 SVGAGI. V gave up 6 bases and J gave up 8 bases; unmatched junction bases: 8. This CDR3 reads CASSPDRGWGYTF. CDR3 nucleotides: TGTGCCAGCAGCCCCGACAGGGGCTGGGGCTACACCTTC.

About this clone itself: This specimen includes other DNA sequences encoding the same CDR3. V is TRBV9 and J is TRBJ1-4, with TRBD1 matching over 7 bases. After removal of 2 bases from V and 6 bases from J, the junction contained 4 bases not matched to a gene. The CDR3 runs 14 residues. Germline V gives CDR1 SGDLS, CDR2 YYNGEE. The CDR3 coding sequence is TGTGCCAGCAGCGTTGCAGGGGGAGATGAAAAACTGTTTTTT. The encoded protein is CASSVAGGDEKLFF. Full variable domain (missing parts from reference TRBV9 and TRBJ1-4): DSGVTQTPKHLITATGQRVTLRCSPRSGDLSVYWYQQSLDQGLQFLIQYYNGEERAKGNILERFSAQQFPDLHSELNLSSLELGDSALYFCASSVAGGDEKLFFGSGTQLSVL.

The chain couples TRBV7-2 to TRBJ1-3, with TRBD1 matching over 9 bases. V shed 5 bases and J 4 bases; nucleotides not matched to a gene: 3. The CDR3 runs 14 residues. Germline CDR1 is SGHTA and CDR2 is FQGNSA. CDR3 region: CASSPQGAGNTIYF. The CDR3 DNA reads as TGTGCCAGCAGCCCACAGGGGGCAGGAAACACCATATATTTT.

Notes on this clone: The sample holds other DNA sequences that translate to the same CDR3. The CDR3 DNA sequence: TGTGCCAGCAGCTCTAGACAGGGCCAGGAAGAGCAGTACTTC. Translating it yields CASSSRQGQEEQYF. The rearrangement uses TRBV9 and TRBJ2-7, with 7 bases that match TRBD1. Germline CDR1 and CDR2: SGDLS and YYNGEE. After removal of 4 bases from V and 7 bases from J, the junction contained 11 bases not matched to a gene. This CDR3 contains 14 residues.

The chain couples TRBV7-9 to TRBJ1-4; 9 bases are shared with TRBD1. CDR3 size: 16 residues. J lost 7 bases, V lost 4 bases, and 10 bases had no gene match. Germline V gene lookup returns CDR1 SEHNR and CDR2 FQNEAQ (reference sequence). The CDR3 nucleotides read TGTGCCAGCAGCTCCAGCAGGACAGGGGTGTTTGAAAAACTGTTTTTT. This sequence encodes CASSSSRTGVFEKLFF.

This chain connects TRBV21-1 to TRBJ2-2; TRBD2 is taken as the D call from the table, unchecked against the DNA. TRBV21-1 is a pseudogene. This CDR3 is 17 amino acids long. CDR3 sequence: CASSKAGGESITGELFF. The CDR3, as DNA: TGTGCCAGCAGCAAAGCAGGGGGGGAAAGTATCACCGGGGAGCTGTTTTTT.